The sequence of this TCR beta chain was determined in a study of cytotoxic CD8 clonotypes in ibrutinib-treated CLL (dated by TCRdb to the early 2020s). For context, the study as a whole: The cohort had 11 relapsed/refractory and around 16 treatment-naive patients; 17 to 18 were IGHV unmutated. Responses were partial in 24 patients and complete in 2; after median approximately 5.5 years follow-up, about 15 stayed in remission and 12 progressed. Response samples were taken after a median of 12 months on treatment, ranging from 6 to 36 months. Samples averaged around 280,000 productive templates and 90,000 to 95,000 productive rearrangements. Longitudinal samples were obtainable from 26 of the 86 participants in the trial. Cryopreserved peripheral blood mononuclear cells were obtained prior to treatment, at the time of response, and at either disease progression or sustained remission.

Including the terminal cysteine and phenylalanine, the CDR3 comprises 13 residues. Only the CDR3 portion is preserved as DNA: 39 bases, with reading frame beginning at the first base. The germline V gene (reference sequence) specifies MNHEY as CDR1 and SMNVEV as CDR2. V lost 8 bases and J lost 7 bases; the stretch between them is 14 bases long. As for this clone: The clone's antigen remains unknown. Qualities for individual bases were not recorded, and no much larger clone is one base off.

General conclusions and limits of the study: Clonality increased at ibrutinib response, stayed stable in sustained remission, and fell back toward baseline at progression. Baseline clonality was found to be higher than that of age-matched healthy donors and was strongly correlated with circulating CD8+ T-cell counts. Public clonotypes were rare and either shrank or stayed stable during treatment, and the rise in clonality at ibrutinib response reflected expansion of private clonotypes. Sampling times were not matched between sustained-remission and progressing patients, and lymph node repertoires were not studied.

On a MiSeq, deep resolution sequencing aimed for a depth between 1 in 1 million and 1 in 200,000 T cells, with each clonotype covered approximately 10x on average. TCR beta libraries were generated with the immunoSEQ hsTCRB Kit. In the paper's pipeline: The data were analyzed with ImmunoSEQ Analyzer and ImmunoSEQ Data Assistant, and V, D and J gene assignments followed IMGT definitions. Clonality, which ranges from 0 to 1, was calculated as one minus the normalized Shannon entropy of productive rearrangement frequencies. Only overrepresented clonotypes making up at least 0.05% of each patient's repertoire were included in the public clonotype analysis. About a dozen age-matched healthy donor repertoires from immuneACCESS served as clonality controls. The table was pulled from immuneACCESS by TCRdb, which kept in-frame rearrangements only. Such tables lose some clones; where checked, under half of the loss comes from unresolved V genes, and the rest has no known cause. V and J calls plus clone size are reproduced from that table; the DNA served to infer D and trimming. The sample table shows about 310,000 clones, and about 77% are seen once. The leading ten clones occupy roughly 7% of the sample.

For TCR beta library preparation, roughly 2 micrograms of genomic DNA were extracted from the cryopreserved PBMCs. Longitudinal blood samples from CLL patients on ibrutinib monotherapy underwent high-throughput TCR beta sequencing. The patients were enrolled in a single-center, open-label phase 2 trial of ibrutinib monotherapy. Source: PBMCs, taken before ibrutinib treatment. The V and J genes are TRBV27 and TRBJ1-4, and perhaps TRBD1 as D gene, on 5 matching bases. The origin of this receptor is a human donor with chronic lymphocytic leukemia. CDR3 reads: CASRGRNGEKLFF. The nucleotide sequence is TGTGCCAGCCGGGGGAGGAATGGTGAAAAACTGTTTTTT.